Listed below are T cell receptor beta chains from one sample, sequenced in a study of shared T cell receptors in the human thymus. Some clones are missing from TCRdb's copy, which holds only in-frame ones; the method was immunoSEQ multiplex PCR. The sample shows fewer than 700,000 clones, approximately 87% of them seen only once. A further study also used this sample, focusing on human thymus T cells.

The sequencing input was thymocytes. Receptors originate from a boy in the first two years of life with a congenital heart defect. The CDR3 runs from the conserved cysteine through the conserved F or W. Each record gives: J gene, D gene, clone size, V gene, CDR3 DNA, CDR3 protein. The D gene is left open where the match is weak. The listing skips clone size in some rows; elsewhere it reads once, few, many or a size class.

TRBJ2-3 TRBD2 NA TRBV28 TGTGCCAGCAGTTTAGGGCGGGAGGCTCTCACAGATACGCAGTATTTT CASSLGREALTDTQYF
TRBJ1-2 NA NA TRBV15 TGTGCCACCAGCAGACAACCCATGGGGCAGCCTAACTATGGCTACACCTTC CATSRQPMGQPNYGYTF
TRBJ2-3 NA NA TRBV7-9 TGTGCCAGCAGCTTAGGTTTCGGCACAGATACGCAGTATTTT CASSLGFGTDTQYF
TRBJ2-7 NA few TRBV7-9 TGTGCCAGCAGCTTAGGAGGGAGCGAGCAGTACTTC CASSLGGSEQYF
TRBJ2-5 NA NA TRBV7-9 TGTGCCAGCCGACTCGACGGAGGATTACGGGAGACCCAGTACTTC CASRLDGGLRETQYF
TRBJ2-5 TRBD2 NA TRBV7-6 TGTGCCAGCAGCTTAGTCCCCTGGGTGGTAGCGGGAGGAGAGACCCAGTACTTC CASSLVPWVVAGGETQYF
TRBJ2-7 TRBD2 NA TRBV11-2 TGTGCCAGCAGCCGTACTAGCGGGAGCTCCTACGAGCAGTACTTC CASSRTSGSSYEQYF
TRBJ1-5 TRBD1 NA TRBV4-3 TGCGCCAGCAGCCAAGGGGCCCCGGGGGACAGGGGATTCCAGCCCCAGCATTTT CASSQGAPGDRGFQPQHF
TRBJ1-4 NA NA TRBV19 TGTGCCAGTAGTATAGAGCGCGAACCTGAAAAACTGTTTTTT CASSIEREPEKLFF
TRBJ2-7 TRBD2 NA TRBV4-3 TGCGCCAGCAGCCAAGGGAGGACTAGCGGGGGGTACTACGAGCAGTACTTC CASSQGRTSGGYYEQYF
TRBJ2-1 TRBD1 NA TRBV28 TGTGCCAGCAGTCCCCGGCAGGGGGTTACCTGCTATGAGCAGTTCTTC CASSPRQGVTCYEQFF
TRBJ2-7 NA NA TRBV25-1 TGTGCCAGCAGTGAGGGGGGCTACGAGCAGTACTTC CASSEGGYEQYF
TRBJ2-7 TRBD2 once TRBV4-1 TGCGCCAGCAGCCAAGAAACTAGCGGGAGGGCCCAGTACTTC CASSQETSGRAQYF
TRBJ2-2 TRBD1 once TRBV29-1 TGCAGCGTTGGTCGACAGGGGCATACCGGGGAGCTGTTTTTT CSVGRQGHTGELFF
TRBJ2-7 NA few TRBV4-1 TGCGCCAGCAGCCAAGAAGTCGTGACAGGTACCTACGAGCAGTACTTC CASSQEVVTGTYEQYF
TRBJ1-2 TRBD1 NA TRBV7-9 TGTGCCAGCAGCTGTAGACTAAGGGACAGGGATGACTATGGCTACACCTTC CASSCRLRDRDDYGYTF
TRBJ2-7 TRBD2 once TRBV5-6 TGTGCCAGCAGCTCCTCTAGCGGGGAACGCTCCTACGAGCAGTACTTC CASSSSSGERSYEQYF
TRBJ2-2 NA once TRBV12-2 TGTGCAAGTCGCCCACCTAAAGCCTCGAACACCGGGGAGCTGTTTTTT CASRPPKASNTGELFF
TRBJ2-3 TRBD2 NA TRBV27 TGTGCCAGCAGCTCCGGGACTAGCGGGAGTACAGATACGCAGTATTTT CASSSGTSGSTDTQYF
TRBJ2-1 NA few TRBV30 TGTGCCTGGAGTGTCGGGTCGGAGGCCTACAATGAGCAGTTCTTC CAWSVGSEAYNEQFF
TRBJ1-2 NA NA TRBV16 TGTGCCAGCAGCCAATCTGGGCAGGGAGGCAACTATGGCTACACCTTC CASSQSGQGGNYGYTF
TRBJ2-1 TRBD2 NA TRBV11-2 TGTGCCAGCAGCTTGACTAGCGCCCTTTACAATGAGCAGTTCTTC CASSLTSALYNEQFF
TRBJ2-7 NA NA TRBV28 TGTGCCAGCAGTCCTCAGACTCTTAGCTCCTACGAGCAGTACTTC CASSPQTLSSYEQYF